This T cell receptor beta chain came from a study of low-dose radiotherapy and immunotherapy resistance in tumors. Background on the study: Each fraction for Cohort 1 was 0.5 Gy, given every 2 weeks, and the total came to 6.5 Gy. One day prior to radiation and immunotherapy, intravenous cyclophosphamide at 200 mg/m2 was given, repeated every two weeks. Patients received 300 mg of oral aspirin each day across four cycles, commencing on cycle 1 day 1.

The sample holds many counts of this clonotype. Time point: before trial treatment. Donors, who were enrolled in a single-arm phase I dose-escalation trial, received nivolumab, ipilimumab, aspirin, low-dose cyclophosphamide and low-dose radiotherapy. V was cut by 5 bases and J by 1 base, with 12 bases left in between. This CDR3 comprises 14 residues. Germline-derived CDR1 and CDR2 are SGHTA and FQGNSA. Covering alpha and beta chains, TRAV- and TRBV-specific primers were used for the first-strand cDNA. With a V-primer adapter and a constant-region primer, TCRs were amplified for roughly 21 PCR cycles. TCRdb ran MiXCR on the reads and lists one entry per CDR3 protein. The sample lists about 64,000 distinct CDR3 sequences; approximately 26% were seen once.

The origin of this receptor is a male donor with rectosigmoid adenocarcinoma. The material was PBMCs, obtained before treatment. This chain uses TRBV7-2 with TRBJ2-7; the D gene is possibly TRBD1 (5 bases). The CDR3 nucleotides are TGTGCCAGCAGCATTCAGGGTTTATCCTACGAGCAGTACTTC. Protein: CASSIQGLSYEQYF.